These 17 T cell receptor beta chains came from one sample sequenced in a study of cytomegalovirus exposure and HLA in healthy donors. The PCR ran on 60 Vbeta and 13 Jbeta primers. The assay was immunoSEQ multiplex PCR, and TCRdb's table has in-frame clones only and misses some. This sample yields around 120,000 clones, of which roughly 80% are seen a single time; about 2.6% belongs to the top ten. Sequenced input: PBMCs. The receptors were gathered from a man aged 30 to 39 in good health and CMV-seronegative.

CDR3 protein: CASSHGQGEAFF. Written as DNA, the CDR3 is TGTGCCAGCAGCCATGGACAGGGTGAAGCTTTCTTT. The chain links TRBV27 to TRBJ1-1; 8 bases are a match to TRBD1. The J segment lost 7 bases and the V segment lost 6 bases, leaving 4 bases of the junction unmatched. The CDR3 extends over 12 amino acids. Germline CDR1 and CDR2: MNHEY and SMNVEV (reference sequence).

This clone was recorded a few times. The chain employs TRBV5-5 and TRBJ2-7; unclear D gene. V shed 5 bases and J shed 1 base, with 13 bases lying between them. The germline V gene has CDR1 SGHKS and CDR2 YYEKEE (reference sequence). The CDR3 runs to 14 residues. CDR3 nucleotides: TGTGCCAGCAGGGCCTCTGTCTGTTCCTACGAGCAGTACTTC. Translated: CASRASVCSYEQYF.

V usage is TRBV7-9 and J usage is TRBJ2-1; 8 positions match TRBD1. J lost 0 bases, V lost 6 bases, and 7 bases had no gene match. Germline CDR1 SEHNR, CDR2 FQNEAQ (reference sequence). The CDR3 has 16 amino acids. DNA for the CDR3: TGTGCCAGCAGGGACAGGGTCCCGAGCTCCTACAATGAGCAGTTCTTC. As protein: CASRDRVPSSYNEQFF.

A remark on this clone: Germline is not matched at one junction end, which may reflect a read error. This rearrangement joins TRBV7-8 to TRBJ1-5; 12 positions agree with TRBD1. CDR3 size: 15 residues. The V gene's germline CDR1 is SGHVS and CDR2 FQNEAQ. CDR3: CASHEGQGATQPQNF. CDR3 bases: TGTGCCAGCCACGAGGGACAGGGGGCGACTCAGCCCCAGAATTTT.

The chain has TRBV2 and TRBJ1-4; weak D call: TRBD1 (5 bases). The CDR3 extends over 15 amino acids. Germline CDR1 is SNHLY and CDR2 is FYNNEI. Deletions cut 6 bases from V and 6 bases from J, with 17 bases between. The CDR3 sequence: CASSQLDSGDEKLFF. The CDR3 DNA reads TGTGCCAGCAGCCAACTCGACAGTGGGGATGAAAAACTGTTTTTT.

The chain combines TRBV18 with TRBJ2-3; 7 bases are shared with TRBD2. The trim removed 6 bases at V and 2 bases at J, leaving 8 bases unmatched. The CDR3 length is 15 residues. The germline V gene has CDR1 KGHSH and CDR2 LQKENI. This chain's CDR3 is CASSPDLAATDTQYF. The CDR3 region has the DNA TGTGCCAGCTCCCCGGATCTAGCGGCCACAGATACGCAGTATTTT.

V and J are TRBV5-8 and TRBJ1-4, with 8 bases fitting TRBD1. Germline loops: CDR1 SGHTS, CDR2 YDEGEE. Trimming cost V 3 bases and J 6 bases; bases outside gene matches: 4. This CDR3 is built from 14 residues. CDR3 sequence reads: CASSWDRSYEKLFF. In DNA form, the CDR3 reads TGTGCCAGCAGCTGGGACAGGTCCTATGAAAAACTGTTTTTT.

This clone was detected only once. The chain recombines TRBV4-1 with TRBJ1-1; D unresolved. Trimming removed 0 bases from V and 6 bases from J, with 11 bases in between. This CDR3 comprises 14 residues. The germline V gene encodes CDR1 MGHRA and CDR2 YSYEKL. This CDR3 reads CASSQDVPPAEAFF. For the CDR3, the DNA is TGCGCCAGCAGCCAAGATGTCCCGCCAGCTGAAGCTTTCTTT.

V usage is TRBV11-2 and J usage is TRBJ2-1, with 10 bases identical to TRBD1. J was trimmed by 3 bases and V by 6 bases; bases with no gene match: 5. The V gene's germline CDR1 is SGHAT and CDR2 FQNNGV. The length of the CDR3 is 15 residues. In DNA, the CDR3 is TGTGCCAGCAGTACCCGGGACAGGGGCTACAATGAGCAGTTCTTC. Translation gives CASSTRDRGYNEQFF. Complete variable domain (other parts from reference TRBV11-2 and TRBJ2-1): EAGVAQSPRYKIIEKRQSVAFWCNPISGHATLYWYQQILGQGPKLLIQFQNNGVVDDSQLPKDRFSAERLKGVDSTLKIQPAKLEDSAVYLCASSTRDRGYNEQFFGPGTRLTVL.

This clone was observed a few times. The chain joins TRBV4-3 to TRBJ1-4, with D tentatively TRBD1 (6 bases). V was shortened by 4 bases and J by 10 bases, with 10 bases between the two germline ends. Germline loops: CDR1 LGHNA, CDR2 YSLEER. This CDR3 spans 12 amino acids. The CDR3 bases are TGCGCCAGCAGCCTAAGGGGGGGAAAACTGTTTTTT. This sequence encodes CASSLRGGKLFF.

On this clone itself: One junction end disagrees with the germline gene, perhaps due to a read error. This chain uses TRBV7-7 with TRBJ2-1; 7 nucleotides match TRBD2. This CDR3 spans 15 amino acids. Germline assignment: CDR1 SSHAT and CDR2 FNYEAQ (reference sequence). The CDR3 DNA sequence: TGTGCTAGCAGCTTAGGCGGGAGTGTCTACAATGAGCAGTTCTTC. It yields the protein CASSLGGSVYNEQFF.

A single count supports this clone. The V and J genes are TRBV7-2 and TRBJ2-7; 8 bases match TRBD2. The CDR3 has 13 amino acids. Unmatched junction bases numbered 8, after V lost 5 bases and J lost 8 bases. The germline CDR1 and CDR2 sequences are SGHTA and FQGNSA. The CDR3 spells CASSPQSGSQQYF. DNA of the CDR3: TGTGCCAGCAGCCCACAGAGCGGGAGTCAGCAGTACTTC. Combining the CDR3 with reference TRBV7-2 and TRBJ2-7 gives the whole variable domain GAGVSQSPSNKVTEKGKDVELRCDPISGHTALYWYRQSLGQGLEFLIYFQGNSAPDKSGLPSDRFSAERTGGSVSTLTIQRTQQEDSAVYLCASSPQSGSQQYFGPGTRLTVT.

The J gene is TRBJ2-7, the V gene TRBV28; perhaps TRBD1 as D (6 bases). CDR3 size: 12 residues. Germline-derived CDR1 and CDR2 are MDHEN and SYDVKM. Trimming stripped 7 bases from V and 7 bases from J, with 14 bases between. CDR3 DNA: TGTGCCAGCACCTTAGATAGGGGGGAGCAGTACTTC. Translated, it gives CASTLDRGEQYF.

CDR3 sequence (DNA): TGTGCCAGCAGCTTCACAGGGGGCCACGAGCAGTACTTC. It codes for CASSFTGGHEQYF. The chain joins TRBV11-2 to TRBJ2-7; 9 bases fit TRBD1. Germline V gives CDR1 SGHAT, CDR2 FQNNGV. Germline trimming cut 3 bases from V and 5 bases from J; bases unmatched to any gene: 2. The CDR3 length is 13 residues.

V is TRBV5-1 and J is TRBJ2-1; 14 bases agree with TRBD2. Germline V gives CDR1 SGHRS, CDR2 YFSETQ. V trimming: 3 bases; J trimming: 6 bases; junction bases outside the gene matches: 5. The CDR3 has 16 amino acids. CDR3 residues: CASSSNGLAGGNEQFF. In nucleotides, the CDR3 is TGCGCCAGCAGCTCAAATGGACTAGCGGGAGGCAATGAGCAGTTCTTC.

In this sample, this clone turned up once. J is TRBJ2-4 and V is TRBV7-9; the match to TRBD2 covers 11 bases. There are 16 residues in the CDR3. Germline values: CDR1 SEHNR, CDR2 FQNEAQ (reference sequence). Germline trimming cut 2 bases from V and 9 bases from J; bases unmatched to any gene: 9. In DNA, the CDR3 is TGTGCCAGCAGCTTAAGTAGTACTAGCGGGAGTTCCATTCAGTACTTC. Its protein is CASSLSSTSGSSIQYF.

The chain is built from TRBV7-2 and TRBJ1-1; D not certain. Trimming stripped 2 bases from V and 4 bases from J, with 5 bases between. Looked up from germline, CDR1 is SGHTA and CDR2 is FQGNSA. The length of the CDR3 is 12 residues. CDR3: CASSLFGTEAFF. CDR3 DNA sequence: TGTGCCAGCAGCTTATTCGGCACTGAAGCTTTCTTT.